This T cell receptor beta chain derives from a study of human T cells and chemical hapten exposure. Sample time point: patch test 2, 6 weeks after DPC sensitization. Treatment specified: therapeutic diphenylcyclopropenone sensitization with weekly scalp DPC. TCRdb called the RACE reads again in MiXCR, with one record for every CDR3 protein. Of fewer than 85,000 distinct CDR3 sequences detected, 10% appear once; the ten largest clones hold 2.5%. The V gene lost 6 bases and the J gene lost 8 bases, with 10 bases spanning the gap. From germline, CDR1 is SNHLY and CDR2 FYNNEI. This CDR3 has 12 residues. This clonotype has ten or more counts.

The gene calls are TRBV2 and TRBJ1-4, with D unresolved. This TCR was sampled from a woman aged 25-40 years with alopecia areata. Some clones in this sample may be carry-over from other donors' samples. The material was whole blood, obtained in connection with sensitization to the hapten diphenylcyclopropenone (DPC). For the CDR3, the DNA is TGTGCCAGCAGGAATAAGATCGAAAAACTGTTTTTT. As protein: CASRNKIEKLFF.